This TCR beta chain was sequenced during a study of T cells expressing NK-cell markers. Looking at the study overall: In sorted CD3+CD56+NKG2C+, CD3+CD56+NKG2C- and CD3+CD56-NKG2C+ T cells, TCR beta repertoires were obtained. Within the sequenced cohort of eight donors, seven exhibited HCMV seropositivity and one was seronegative.

Findings and caveats of the study: NKG2C+ dominant clonotype frequencies in over 5 donors were about 1.0-8% of CD8+ T cells. Unclear, still, was the HCMV specificity of the expanded NKG2C+ T cell clones.

CDR3 length equals 11 residues. TCRdb re-called the 5' RACE reads and gives one entry per CDR3 protein, without DNA. The repertoire table contains about 160,000 distinct CDR3 sequences. Comment on this clonotype: Its antigen is still unknown.

The receptor was isolated from a woman aged 18-69 years in good health. This chain links TRBV23-1 with TRBJ1-5; the TCRdb call, TRBD1, lacks DNA for checking. TRBV23-1 is filed as an ORF, its function uncertain. The sample consisted of blood T cells: a sorted CD56 or NKG2C T cell subset, CD4+ or CD8+ T cells, or bulk PBMC T cells (not recorded which). The CDR3 sequence: CARDSWQPQHF.